One and the same sample provided the 29 T cell receptor beta chains below, sequenced in a study of blood T cell repertoires in COVID-19. The protocol was immunoSEQ multiplex PCR, while the TCRdb copy is restricted to in-frame clones and leaves out a portion. Of more than 45,000 clones in the sample, about four fifths were seen once. Sequencing was performed on peripheral blood. These receptor sequences come from a man older than 75 with COVID-19, enrolled during active disease.

The chain employs TRBV19 and TRBJ2-1; 9 positions match TRBD2. With 3 bases clipped from V and 7 bases from J, the junction kept 10 bases outside the gene matches. Germline loops: CDR1 LNHDA, CDR2 SQIVND (reference sequence). CDR3 length: 16 amino acids. CDR3: CASSMGAGGFLNEQFF. The CDR3 nucleotides read TGTGCCAGTAGTATGGGAGCGGGGGGATTCCTTAATGAGCAGTTCTTC.

The CDR3 sequence: CASSLASGSLNTEAFF. The CDR3 DNA is TGCGCCAGCAGCTTGGCTTCGGGGTCTCTGAACACTGAAGCTTTCTTT. The rearrangement links TRBV5-1 to TRBJ1-1; no clear D. CDR1 and CDR2 (germline): SGHRS, YFSETQ. V dropped 0 bases and J dropped 0 bases, with 12 bases sitting between them. The CDR3 loop spans 16 amino acids.

This clone was observed a few times. The chain recombines TRBV4-3 with TRBJ2-1; a possible D gene is TRBD1 (6 bases). CDR3 length: 16 amino acids. V was cut by 0 bases and J by 2 bases, with 11 bases left in between. CDR1 is LGHNA, CDR2 YSLEER, per germline. The CDR3 loop is CASSQDGGTTYNEQFF. CDR3 bases: TGCGCCAGCAGCCAAGATGGTGGGACAACCTACAATGAGCAGTTCTTC.

The chain couples TRBV9 to TRBJ1-4; 7 nucleotides match TRBD1. Unmatched junction bases numbered 8, after V lost 5 bases and J lost 7 bases. CDR1 and CDR2 from the germline V gene are SGDLS and YYNGEE. CDR3 length: 14 residues. CDR3 DNA sequence: TGTGCCAGCAGTGCCGGGACAGCCGCTGAAAAACTGTTTTTT. Its translation: CASSAGTAAEKLFF.

The chain recombines TRBV27 with TRBJ2-3, with D maybe TRBD2 (5 bases). The V end lost 6 bases, the J end lost 1 base, and 14 bases lay between the germline ends. Germline CDR1 is MNHEY and CDR2 is SMNVEV (reference sequence). This CDR3 contains 15 residues. The CDR3: CASRLTALGTDTQYF. CDR3 coding DNA: TGTGCCAGCAGACTTACGGCACTAGGCACAGATACGCAGTATTTT.

This chain connects TRBV24-1 to TRBJ2-1; 15 nucleotides line up with TRBD2. The CDR3 has 19 residues. The ends lost 5 bases at V and 2 bases at J; junction bases unmatched: 9. Germline V lookup: CDR1 KGHDR, CDR2 SFDVKD. The CDR3 loop reads CATSGPGLAGGLPYNEQFF. In DNA, the CDR3 is TGTGCCACCAGTGGTCCCGGACTAGCGGGGGGGCTGCCCTACAATGAGCAGTTCTTC.

This rearrangement joins TRBV19 to TRBJ1-1; 8 nucleotides align to TRBD1. There are 16 residues in the CDR3. The V gene's germline CDR1 is LNHDA and CDR2 SQIVND (reference sequence). Trimming took 2 bases from V and 11 from J; bases not matched to a gene: 16. Here the CDR3 reads CASSILGTGSTHEAFF. The CDR3 DNA reads as TGTGCCAGTAGTATACTCGGGACAGGATCAACCCATGAGGCTTTCTTT.

This chain links TRBV7-2 with TRBJ1-5; the D gene is possibly TRBD1 (5 bases). The CDR3 has 13 amino acids. CDR1 is SGHTA and CDR2 is FQGNSA in the germline V gene. Trimming removed 5 bases at V and 7 bases at J, with 12 bases between. As DNA, the CDR3 is TGTGCCAGCAGCCGGACATATCGGCAGCCCCAGCATTTT. This gives the protein CASSRTYRQPQHF.

The rearrangement links TRBV6-5 to TRBJ2-3; the match to TRBD2 covers 12 bases. V was pared by 4 bases and J by 6 bases, with 5 bases of the junction left unmatched. This CDR3 is built from 15 residues. Germline V CDR1 and CDR2: MNHEY, SVGAGI. As DNA, the CDR3 is TGTGCCAGCAGTTCTAGCGGGAGGGACCAGGATACGCAGTATTTT. This gives the protein CASSSSGRDQDTQYF.

The genes are TRBV12-3 or TRBV12-4 and TRBJ2-7; 8 bases are a match to TRBD1. V gave up 6 bases and J gave up 3 bases; unmatched junction bases: 4. There are 13 residues in the CDR3. The CDR3 coding sequence is TGTGCCAGCAGCGCAGGGGGCGGCTACGAGCAGTACGTC. Its translation is CASSAGGGYEQYV.

The J gene is TRBJ2-2, the V gene TRBV5-5, with 13 bases lining up with TRBD2. V shed 4 bases and J 5 bases; nucleotides not matched to a gene: 14. The CDR3 contains 19 residues. Germline values: CDR1 SGHKS, CDR2 YYEKEE (reference sequence). DNA for the CDR3: TGTGCCAGCAGCCCTTGGACTAGCGGGAGTGCGGAGGGGACCGGGGAGCTGTTTTTT. Its translation is CASSPWTSGSAEGTGELFF. The whole variable domain, filled in from reference TRBV5-5 and TRBJ2-2, reads DAGVTQSPTHLIKTRGQQVTLRCSPISGHKSVSWYQQVLGQGPQFIFQYYEKEERGRGNFPDRFSARQFPNYSSELNVNALLLGDSALYLCASSPWTSGSAEGTGELFFGEGSRLTVL.

The J gene is TRBJ1-4, the V gene TRBV6-5; D gene uncertain. The CDR3 runs to 14 residues. Germline-derived CDR1 and CDR2 are MNHEY and SVGAGI. V was trimmed by 6 bases and J by 0 bases, leaving 8 bases between them. CDR3 loop: CASSPLATNEKLFF. DNA for the CDR3: TGTGCCAGCAGCCCCCTTGCAACTAATGAAAAACTGTTTTTT.

CDR3 sequence: CASSFTRPADRVANEKLFF. DNA for the CDR3: TGTGCCAGCAGTTTCACCCGCCCCGCAGACAGGGTCGCTAATGAAAAACTGTTTTTT. The V and J genes are TRBV27 and TRBJ1-4, with 7 bases aligning to TRBD1. CDR3 length: 19 residues. The V gene end was trimmed by 3 bases and the J gene end by 3 bases; junction bases not matched to a gene: 16. CDR1 MNHEY and CDR2 SMNVEV come from the germline V gene (reference sequence).

The chain carries TRBV5-1 and TRBJ1-1, with TRBD1 as a possible D gene (6 bases). The length of the CDR3 is 14 residues. Trimming shortened V by 0 bases and J by 2 bases, and 8 bases separated the two germline ends. Germline CDR1 reads SGHRS; CDR2 reads YFSETQ. This chain's CDR3 is CASSLDRVNTEAFF. The CDR3 coding sequence is TGCGCCAGCAGCTTGGACAGGGTAAACACTGAAGCTTTCTTT.

The gene calls are TRBV7-8 and TRBJ1-2; 7 bases agree with TRBD1. Germline V lookup: CDR1 SGHVS, CDR2 FQNEAQ. The CDR3 has 12 amino acids. Trimming at V came to 1 base and at J to 8 bases, leaving 1 base not matched to a gene. CDR3 region: CASSLGTGGYTF. DNA for the CDR3: TGTGCCAGCAGCTTAGGGACAGGCGGCTACACCTTC. The full variable domain, with the rest looked up from reference TRBV7-8 and TRBJ1-2, is GAGVSQSPRYKVAKRGQDVALRCDPISGHVSLFWYQQALGQGPEFLTYFQNEAQLDKSGLPSDRFFAERPEGSVSTLKIQRTQQEDSAVYLCASSLGTGGYTFGSGTRLTVV.

The V call is TRBV19, the J call TRBJ1-2; D uncertain. V lost 5 bases and J lost 9, with 16 bases in between. The CDR3 loop spans 13 amino acids. CDR1 and CDR2 from the germline V gene are LNHDA and SQIVND (reference sequence). Here the CDR3 reads CASSAGSPISYTF. As DNA, the CDR3 is TGTGCCAGTAGTGCGGGGTCACCTATAAGCTACACCTTC.

This chain connects TRBV25-1 to TRBJ1-2; D is possibly TRBD1 (6 bases). The germline V gene has CDR1 MGHDK and CDR2 SYGVNS. V was trimmed by 7 bases and J by 2 bases, leaving 17 bases between them. CDR3 length: 15 residues. This CDR3 is CASNHKTGFNYGYTF. The CDR3 DNA sequence: TGTGCCAGCAACCATAAAACAGGGTTCAACTATGGCTACACCTTC.

The chain joins TRBV4-3 to TRBJ2-2; weak D call: TRBD1 (5 bases). The germline CDR1 and CDR2 sequences are LGHNA and YSLEER. The CDR3 sequence is 14 residues long. V lost 5 bases to trimming and J lost 1 base, with 8 bases between them. The CDR3 region has the DNA TGCGCCAGCAGCTCACAGGTGAACACCGGGGAGCTGTTTTTT. It translates to CASSSQVNTGELFF.

The genes are TRBV21-1 and TRBJ2-1; the table's D call of TRBD1 was not tested on the DNA. TRBV21-1 represents a pseudogene. CDR3 size: 15 residues. This CDR3 reads CASSFRDRDYNEQFF. Written as DNA, the CDR3 is TGTGCCAGCAGCTTCCGGGACAGGGACTACAATGAGCAGTTCTTC.

The chain has TRBV18 and TRBJ1-6, with D perhaps matching TRBD1 (5 bases). The germline gives CDR1 KGHSH, CDR2 LQKENI. V lost 5 bases and J 8 bases, leaving 19 bases between the germline ends. The CDR3 extends over 16 amino acids. CDR3 bases: TGTGCCAGCTCAAATACAGGCTCCGGGTTCGATTCACCCCTCCACTTT. Translation gives CASSNTGSGFDSPLHF.

CDR3 in amino acids: CASSVEGQGDYGYTF. In DNA, the CDR3 is TGTGCCAGCAGCGTAGAGGGACAGGGGGACTATGGCTACACCTTC. The V and J genes are TRBV9 and TRBJ1-2; the match to TRBD1 covers 11 bases. This CDR3 is built from 15 residues. Germline CDR1 is SGDLS and CDR2 is YYNGEE. V shed 0 bases and J 3 bases; nucleotides not matched to a gene: 1.

This chain uses TRBV7-7 with TRBJ2-1; 9 nucleotides match TRBD2. The germline V gene has CDR1 SSHAT and CDR2 FNYEAQ (reference sequence). CDR3 length: 16 residues. V shed 0 bases, J shed 6 bases, and the junction held 6 bases outside the gene matches. Here the CDR3 reads CASSLAIAGGGNEQFF. In DNA, the CDR3 is TGTGCCAGCAGCTTAGCTATCGCGGGAGGGGGCAATGAGCAGTTCTTC. The whole variable domain, filled in from reference TRBV7-7 and TRBJ2-1, reads GAGVSQSPRYKVTKRGQDVTLRCDPISSHATLYWYQQALGQGPEFLTYFNYEAQPDKSGLPSDRFSAERPEGSISTLTIQRTEQRDSAMYRCASSLAIAGGGNEQFFGPGTRLTVL.

The rearrangement links TRBV5-5 to TRBJ1-5; possible D gene TRBD1, 6 bases. The ends were cut back, 6 bases at V and 1 base at J, with 20 bases in the middle. The CDR3 sequence is 17 residues long. Germline V gene lookup returns CDR1 SGHKS and CDR2 YYEKEE (reference sequence). The CDR3 reads CASILVRGVRSNQPQHF. For the CDR3, the DNA is TGTGCCAGCATCCTGGTCAGGGGAGTTAGGAGCAATCAGCCCCAGCATTTT.

The chain recombines TRBV7-9 with TRBJ1-1; possibly TRBD1 for D (6 bases). Deletions cut 0 bases from V and 10 bases from J, with 18 bases between. This CDR3 is built from 15 residues. CDR1 and CDR2 from the germline V gene are SEHNR and FQNEAQ (reference sequence). This CDR3 reads CASSLAEKEGDRAFF. DNA of the CDR3: TGTGCCAGCAGCTTAGCGGAAAAAGAGGGGGATCGAGCTTTCTTT.

The rearrangement joins TRBV13 to TRBJ1-6; D call uncertain. V lost 8 bases, J lost 4 bases, and 9 bases lay in between. The V gene's germline CDR1 is PRHDT and CDR2 FYEKMQ (reference sequence). The CDR3 totals 13 residues. The CDR3 DNA is TGTGCCAGCTGTCGGGAATATAATTCACCCCTCCACTTT. Protein product: CASCREYNSPLHF.

This chain joins TRBV9 and TRBJ1-6; no reliable D call. The V gene lost 3 bases and the J gene lost 0 bases, with 10 bases spanning the gap. CDR1 SGDLS and CDR2 YYNGEE come from the germline V gene. The CDR3 contains 16 residues. Here the CDR3 reads CASSGTRGSYNSPLHF. The CDR3 coding sequence is TGTGCCAGCAGCGGGACCCGGGGCTCCTATAATTCACCCCTCCACTTT. The variable domain in full, with the rest retrieved from reference TRBV9 and TRBJ1-6, is DSGVTQTPKHLITATGQRVTLRCSPRSGDLSVYWYQQSLDQGLQFLIQYYNGEERAKGNILERFSAQQFPDLHSELNLSSLELGDSALYFCASSGTRGSYNSPLHFGNGTRLTVT.

V and J are TRBV6-6 and TRBJ2-6, with unresolved D. Germline V gives CDR1 MNHNY, CDR2 SVGAGI (reference sequence). Between the trimmed V and J ends, which lost 7 bases and 0 bases, there was a span of 4 bases. The length of the CDR3 is 13 residues. The CDR3 DNA sequence: TGTGCCAGCACGAGCTCTGGGGCCAACGTCCTGACTTTC. Protein: CASTSSGANVLTF.

The genes are TRBV5-1 and TRBJ2-5, with D perhaps matching TRBD1 (6 bases). V gave up 8 bases and J gave up 0 bases, with 17 bases separating them. This CDR3 has 15 amino acids. CDR1 SGHRS and CDR2 YFSETQ come from the germline V gene. In DNA form, the CDR3 reads TGCGCCAGTAACACAGAACAGGGTTACCAAGAGACCCAGTACTTC. Protein sequence: CASNTEQGYQETQYF.

The chain couples TRBV6-2 or TRBV6-3 to TRBJ2-6; the match to TRBD1 covers 8 bases. This CDR3 contains 18 residues. V trimming: 7 bases; J trimming: 0 bases; junction bases outside the gene matches: 11. Germline lookup yields CDR1 MNHEY and CDR2 SVGEGT. The CDR3 DNA follows: TGTGCCAGCATCCCCTGGGGGACAGGCCCCTCTGGGGCCAACGTCCTGACTTTC. Encoded protein: CASIPWGTGPSGANVLTF.